The 5 T cell receptor beta chains given below trace back to one sample, sequenced in a study of OX40 agonist ivuxolimab in advanced cancers. The assay was immunoSEQ multiplex PCR, and TCRdb's table has in-frame clones only and misses some. The table has about 70,000 clones, around 82% seen once. The sequences come from CD4+ or CD8+ T cells sorted from blood, collected in a trial of the OX40 agonist ivuxolimab. The receptors stem from an adult with an advanced solid tumor such as melanoma, head and neck, liver or kidney cancer.

The gene calls are TRBV6-5 and TRBJ2-7; a weak D match, TRBD1 (8 bases). The CDR3 runs 15 residues. V dropped 6 bases and J dropped 0 bases, with 15 bases sitting between them. Germline-derived CDR1 and CDR2 are MNHEY and SVGAGI. This chain's CDR3 is CASSDRGLPSYEQYF. CDR3 sequence (DNA): TGTGCCAGCAGCGACAGGGGACTACCCTCCTACGAGCAGTACTTC.

This CDR3 is CASSAQGAGNTIYF. The CDR3 DNA follows: TGCGCCAGCAGCGCACAGGGGGCCGGAAACACCATATATTTT. V and J are TRBV5-1 and TRBJ1-3; TRBD1 matches 9 bases. The CDR3 loop spans 14 amino acids. V lost 4 bases, J lost 4 bases, and 3 bases stayed unmatched. Germline loops: CDR1 SGHRS, CDR2 YFSETQ.

The genes are TRBV18 and TRBJ1-5; D gene unclear. The CDR3 spans 12 residues. The germline V gene has CDR1 KGHSH and CDR2 LQKENI. V shed 5 bases and J shed 2 bases, with 4 bases lying between them. Written as DNA, the CDR3 is TGTGCCAGCTCAGACGGCAATCAGCCCCAGCATTTT. This codes for CASSDGNQPQHF. Complete variable domain (other parts from reference TRBV18 and TRBJ1-5): NAGVMQNPRHLVRRRGQEARLRCSPMKGHSHVYWYRQLPEEGLKFMVYLQKENIIDESGMPKERFSAEFPKEGPSILRIQQVVRGDSAAYFCASSDGNQPQHFGDGTRLSIL.

There are a few counts of this clone. This chain connects TRBV7-7 to TRBJ1-1; 7 bases are shared with TRBD1. V lost 5 bases to trimming and J lost 3 bases; unmatched junction nucleotides: 9. The CDR3 sequence is 15 residues long. The germline V gene has CDR1 SSHAT and CDR2 FNYEAQ (reference sequence). In nucleotides, the CDR3 is TGTGCCAGCAGCCCCGGTGCGCAGGGGGACACTGAAGCTTTCTTT. This encodes CASSPGAQGDTEAFF.

This clone was counted only a few times. This chain uses TRBV2 with TRBJ1-2; 7 nucleotides match TRBD1. This CDR3 region has 14 residues. The V gene end was trimmed by 4 bases and the J gene end by 8 bases; junction bases not matched to a gene: 10. Germline lookup yields CDR1 SNHLY and CDR2 FYNNEI. The CDR3 protein is CASSVRTGLRGYTF. Here the CDR3 DNA reads TGTGCCAGCAGTGTAAGGACAGGTCTCCGCGGCTACACCTTC.